The clone carrying this T cell receptor beta chain was seen a handful of times. Antigen unknown. The sample contains more than one DNA sequence encoding this CDR3. Data came from immunoSEQ multiplex PCR; TCRdb stores just in-frame clones and leaves some out. The sample includes some 120,000 clones, 80% to 90% of them seen just once. The sample originates from a study of cytotoxic CD8 clonotypes in ibrutinib-treated CLL. The overall study: Patient counts were ten to eleven relapsed/refractory, over 14 treatment-naive and about 17 IGHV unmutated. The taking of response samples occurred after a median 12 months of treatment, with a range of 6 to 36.

Study outcomes and limitations: The study found baseline clonality above age-matched healthy donors, tracking circulating CD8+ T-cell counts.

The CDR3 covers 14 residues. Trimming stripped 0 bases from V and 4 bases from J, with 6 bases between. Germline V lookup: CDR1 SEHNR, CDR2 FQNEAQ (reference sequence). TCR beta libraries used about 2 micrograms of genomic DNA from cryopreserved PBMCs. The source of this sequence is a human donor with chronic lymphocytic leukemia. This chain links TRBV7-9 with TRBJ1-4; no reliable D call. Sequences were derived from PBMCs, sampled after 24 months of ibrutinib treatment. DNA of the CDR3: TGTGCCAGCAGCTTAGCTGGGAGTAATGAAAAACTGTTTTTT. Encoded protein: CASSLAGSNEKLFF.